The source of this T cell receptor beta chain is a study of tumor and adjacent non-tumor tissue in lung cancer. On the study more broadly: The cohort had about twelve adenocarcinoma, a couple of squamous cell and 1 small cell patients. The study, taken as a whole, reports: Tumor tissue had significantly higher TCR diversity than normal lung. Normal lung showed higher cumulative top 100 clone frequency than tumor.

The library came from three nested PCR rounds adapted from ARM-PCR protocols. MiXCR, applied by TCRdb to the multiplex PCR reads, yields one record per CDR3 protein. The sample shows about 80,000 distinct CDR3 sequences, approximately 79% of them seen only once. As regards this clonotype: Its specificity is unknown.

This sample's RNA came from whole unsorted tissue. The CDR3 consists of 18 residues. CDR1 and CDR2 (germline): SGHNT, YYREEE (reference sequence). V dropped 0 bases and J dropped 8 bases, with 24 bases sitting between them. This clonotype was obtained from a woman in her forties or fifties with non-small cell lung cancer. The rearrangement joins TRBV5-4 to TRBJ2-1, with TRBD1 as a possible D gene (5 bases). Sequencing input: lung tumor tissue. Written as DNA, the CDR3 is TGTGCCAGCAGCTTGGGGGCTATGGTCCATGGGGCGTTGGATGAGCAGTTCTTC. Protein sequence: CASSLGAMVHGALDEQFF.